This T cell receptor (beta chain) was sequenced for a study of OX40 agonist ivuxolimab in advanced cancers. Autoimmune disease history or systemic immunosuppression meant exclusion. With regard to this clone: The antigen remains unidentified.

The ends were cut back, 1 base at V and 7 bases at J, with 8 bases in the middle. CDR1 and CDR2 from the germline V gene are SGHTA and FQGNSA. The CDR3 length is 13 residues. General observations from the study: The work left the antigen specificity of expanded peripheral T cells undetermined. By week 6 at 0.1 to 3.0 mg/kg, blood CD4+ and CD8+ T cells had expanded clonally.

Measured with immunoSEQ multiplex PCR; TCRdb has only the in-frame clones, and not every one. This sample has tens of thousands of clones; over 80% occur once, and the top ten carry 4% to 4.5%. This clonotype originated in an adult with an advanced solid tumor such as melanoma, head and neck, liver or kidney cancer. The sequencing used CD4+ or CD8+ T cells sorted from blood, collected in a trial of the OX40 agonist ivuxolimab. The chain is built from TRBV7-2 and TRBJ2-1; TRBD1 or TRBD2 may be the D gene (5 bases each). The CDR3 coding sequence is TGTGCCAGCAGCTTAGGGGGGAAGAATGAGCAGTTCTTC. It is translated as CASSLGGKNEQFF.